This passage covers 17 T cell receptor beta chains from one sample sequenced in a study of blood T cell repertoires in COVID-19 (dated by TCRdb to 2020 to 2022). The library was built by means of the immunoSEQ multiplex PCR assay. In TCRdb, the immuneACCESS table is reduced to in-frame sequences with V and J assigned. These tables do not hold every clone; where another copy was compared, an unresolved V gene accounts for under half, and the others remain unexplained. The sample table contains 300,000 to 350,000 clones; only one count was recorded for roughly 86% of them. The biggest ten clones account for 8% to 9.5% of the sample. Sequences were obtained from PBMCs or T cells enriched from blood (not recorded which). The receptors derive from a young woman who had recovered from COVID-19.

This clone was seen only once. The V and J genes are TRBV7-2 and TRBJ2-2, with 9 bases aligning to TRBD1. Trimming removed 7 bases from V and 3 bases from J; junction bases left unmatched: 6. Germline loops: CDR1 SGHTA, CDR2 FQGNSA. The CDR3 contains 15 residues. In DNA form, the CDR3 reads TGTGCCAGCATTACCGGGACAGGGTACACCGGGGAGCTGTTTTTT. Translated: CASITGTGYTGELFF.

The CDR3: CASSYQGPGYGYTF. The CDR3 region has the DNA TGTGCCAGCAGTTACCAGGGGCCCGGCTATGGCTACACCTTC. The rearrangement joins TRBV6-5 to TRBJ1-2; the D gene is possibly TRBD1 (6 bases). The length of the CDR3 is 14 residues. Germline-derived CDR1 and CDR2 are MNHEY and SVGAGI. Trimming shortened V by 2 bases and J by 4 bases, and 11 bases separated the two germline ends.

The genes are TRBV3-1 (or the pseudogene TRBV3-2) and TRBJ2-7; the D is unclear. Germline V CDR1 and CDR2: LGHDT, YNNKEL (reference sequence). The V gene lost 0 bases and the J gene lost 1 base, with 10 bases spanning the gap. There are 15 residues in the CDR3. Here the CDR3 DNA reads TGTGCCAGCAGCCAAGATTCGTACAGTTCCTACGAGCAGTACTTC. Its translation: CASSQDSYSSYEQYF.

The V call is TRBV5-1, the J call TRBJ2-2; 9 nucleotides match TRBD1. This CDR3 has 16 amino acids. Germline V gene lookup returns CDR1 SGHRS and CDR2 YFSETQ. With V trimmed by 4 bases and J by 6 bases, 10 bases remained unmatched. This CDR3 reads CASSHGQGNGPGELFF. The CDR3 bases are TGCGCCAGCAGCCACGGACAGGGGAATGGTCCCGGGGAGCTGTTTTTT. Full variable domain (outside the CDR3, taken from reference TRBV5-1 and TRBJ2-2): KAGVTQTPRYLIKTRGQQVTLSCSPISGHRSVSWYQQTPGQGLQFLFEYFSETQRNKGNFPGRFSGRQFSNSRSEMNVSTLELGDSALYLCASSHGQGNGPGELFFGEGSRLTVL.

The chain joins TRBV2 to TRBJ1-4; unclear D gene. The germline V gene encodes CDR1 SNHLY and CDR2 FYNNEI. V shed 4 bases and J shed 8 bases, with 14 bases lying between them. The CDR3 is made up of 14 amino acids. Here the CDR3 reads CASSGYGSGEKLFF. CDR3 sequence (DNA): TGTGCCAGCAGTGGGTACGGGTCCGGGGAAAAACTGTTTTTT.

V gene TRBV7-2 combines with J gene TRBJ2-1; TRBD1 aligns across 8 bases. Germline CDR1 is SGHTA and CDR2 is FQGNSA. The CDR3 is 17 amino acids. V lost 1 base to trimming and J lost 5 bases; unmatched junction nucleotides: 10. CDR3 protein: CASSLGPLRQGHNEQFF. The CDR3 bases are TGTGCCAGCAGCTTAGGTCCTCTTCGACAGGGGCACAATGAGCAGTTCTTC.

In DNA, the CDR3 is TGTGCCAGCAGCTTTAGGAGGGCCTCCTACAATGAGCAGTTCTTC. As protein: CASSFRRASYNEQFF. The V and J genes are TRBV5-4 and TRBJ2-1; TRBD2 is a possible D gene (6 bases). The length of the CDR3 is 15 residues. V lost 2 bases, J lost 0 bases, and 9 bases lay in between. CDR1 and CDR2 from the germline V gene are SGHNT and YYREEE (reference sequence).

The sample holds one count of this clone. The J gene is TRBJ2-7, the V gene TRBV28, with 7 positions matching TRBD1. This CDR3 is built from 12 residues. V lost 10 bases to trimming and J lost 3 bases; unmatched junction nucleotides: 6. Germline V gene sequence: CDR1 MDHEN, CDR2 SYDVKM. The CDR3 bases are TGTGCCACAAGACAGGGAGACTACGAGCAGTACTTC. Its protein product is CATRQGDYEQYF.

The V and J genes are TRBV5-1 and TRBJ2-5, with TRBD1 matching 8 bases. Germline assignment: CDR1 SGHRS and CDR2 YFSETQ. With 3 bases clipped from V and 3 bases from J, the junction kept 4 bases outside the gene matches. CDR3 length equals 14 residues. The CDR3 protein is CASSYQTGEETQYF. The CDR3 DNA follows: TGCGCCAGCAGCTACCAGACAGGGGAAGAGACCCAGTACTTC.

This clone was counted a single time. The chain employs TRBV4-3 and TRBJ1-2, with 8 nucleotides matching TRBD1. V shed 0 bases and J 8 bases; nucleotides not matched to a gene: 11. Germline V CDR1 and CDR2: LGHNA, YSLEER. The CDR3 loop spans 16 amino acids. The CDR3 DNA reads TGCGCCAGCAGCCAAGATATGCGCAGGGGGCGGTGGGGCTACACCTTC. It encodes CASSQDMRRGRWGYTF.

As for this clone: Its ends do not fully match the called genes, so a read error is possible. The gene calls are TRBV30 and TRBJ2-7, with TRBD1 as a possible D gene (6 bases). Germline V gene sequence: CDR1 GTSNPN, CDR2 SVGIG (reference sequence). The CDR3 sequence is 13 residues long. CDR3 sequence reads: CAWSTGTSHEQYF. The CDR3 DNA reads TGTGCCTGGAGTACAGGGACCTCCCACGAGCAGTACTTC.

The rearrangement uses TRBV9 and TRBJ2-2; possibly TRBD1 for D (6 bases). Germline CDR1 SGDLS, CDR2 YYNGEE. The V end lost 0 bases, the J end lost 1 base, and 7 bases lay between the germline ends. This CDR3 has 15 residues. The CDR3 is CASSVGGLNTGELFF. The CDR3 DNA is TGTGCCAGCAGCGTAGGGGGGCTGAACACCGGGGAGCTGTTTTTT.

This rearrangement joins TRBV30 to TRBJ2-3; D call uncertain. Trimming took 0 bases from V and 5 from J, leaving 6 bases between them. Germline V lookup: CDR1 GTSNPN, CDR2 SVGIG (reference sequence). The CDR3 consists of 12 residues. The CDR3 is CAWSVSGDTQYF. DNA for the CDR3: TGTGCCTGGAGTGTGTCGGGAGATACGCAGTATTTT.

V usage is TRBV3-1 (or the pseudogene TRBV3-2) and J usage is TRBJ2-7, with unresolved D. The CDR3 is made up of 13 amino acids. The germline V gene has CDR1 LGHDT and CDR2 YNNKEL (reference sequence). Trimming cost V 6 bases and J 0 bases, with 9 bases left between them. This chain's CDR3 is CASRRESSYEQYF. The CDR3, as DNA: TGTGCCAGCAGACGAGAAAGCTCCTACGAGCAGTACTTC.

The J gene is TRBJ2-7, the V gene TRBV9; no clear D gene. The CDR3 extends over 13 amino acids. Germline CDR1 reads SGDLS; CDR2 reads YYNGEE. The V gene lost 4 bases and the J gene lost 6 bases, with 14 bases spanning the gap. CDR3 nucleotide sequence: TGTGCCAGCAGCCCCTTTGAGGTCGCCGAGCAGTACTTC. This encodes CASSPFEVAEQYF.

V and J are TRBV5-4 and TRBJ2-1; 7 bases match TRBD2. Germline values: CDR1 SGHNT, CDR2 YYREEE (reference sequence). This CDR3 region has 15 residues. Trimming removed 0 bases from V and 3 bases from J; junction bases left unmatched: 3. CDR3 in DNA: TGTGCCAGCAGCTTGGGGAGCGGGAACTACAATGAGCAGTTCTTC. The encoded protein is CASSLGSGNYNEQFF.

The J gene is TRBJ2-7, the V gene TRBV7-8; D is undetermined. The CDR3 is made up of 11 amino acids. Germline V gives CDR1 SGHVS, CDR2 FQNEAQ. CDR3 bases: TGTGCTTCAGCTGGAGTCTACGAGCAGTACTTC. Residues: CASAGVYEQYF.